These T cell receptor beta chains were read from a single sample in a study of preoperative IRX-2 immunotherapy in early breast cancer. Measured with immunoSEQ multiplex PCR; TCRdb has only the in-frame clones, and not every one. The data show roughly 40,000 clones, with approximately 80% seen just once and approximately 1.1% held by the top ten. The specimen comprised tumor tissue, sampled after IRX-2 immunotherapy. The origin of the receptors is a human donor with breast cancer. CDR3s include the opening cysteine and the closing phenylalanine or tryptophan. Fields, in order: D gene, V gene, J gene, clone size, CDR3 protein, CDR3 DNA. The D gene is left open where the match is weak. The listing skips clone size in some rows; elsewhere it reads once, few, many or a size class.

d_gene: TRBD1; v_gene: TRBV7-7; j_gene: TRBJ1-5; abundance: NA; CDR3aa: CASTQGGSRNQPQHF; CDR3nt: TGTGCCAGCACCCAAGGGGGCTCCCGCAATCAGCCCCAGCATTTT
d_gene: NA; v_gene: TRBV29-1; j_gene: TRBJ2-7; abundance: few; CDR3aa: CSVEDDSSYEQYF; CDR3nt: TGCAGCGTTGAAGATGACAGCTCCTACGAGCAGTACTTC
d_gene: NA; v_gene: TRBV19; j_gene: TRBJ1-1; abundance: NA; CDR3aa: CASSPRGTQAFF; CDR3nt: TGTGCCAGTAGCCCGCGGGGGACCCAAGCTTTCTTT
d_gene: TRBD1; v_gene: TRBV10-2; j_gene: TRBJ2-5; abundance: NA; CDR3aa: CASMGQGAKTQYF; CDR3nt: TGCGCCAGCATGGGACAGGGGGCGAAGACCCAGTACTTC
d_gene: NA; v_gene: TRBV10-3; j_gene: TRBJ1-1; abundance: few; CDR3aa: CAISEPRRTEAFF; CDR3nt: TGTGCCATCAGTGAGCCCCGGCGGACTGAAGCTTTCTTT
d_gene: TRBD1; v_gene: TRBV29-1; j_gene: TRBJ2-2; abundance: NA; CDR3aa: CSVERGRDTGELFF; CDR3nt: TGCAGCGTTGAGAGGGGGCGAGACACCGGGGAGCTGTTTTTT
d_gene: TRBD2; v_gene: TRBV30; j_gene: TRBJ2-1; abundance: NA; CDR3aa: CARSGTSGSEQFF; CDR3nt: TGTGCCCGAAGCGGGACTAGCGGAAGCGAGCAGTTCTTC
d_gene: TRBD1; v_gene: TRBV5-1; j_gene: TRBJ1-5; abundance: few; CDR3aa: CASSLGPGQGRPQHF; CDR3nt: TGCGCCAGCAGCTTGGGCCCGGGACAGGGGAGGCCCCAGCATTTT
d_gene: TRBD1; v_gene: TRBV19; j_gene: TRBJ1-5; abundance: NA; CDR3aa: CASSIRGRQPQHF; CDR3nt: TGTGCCAGTAGTATCAGGGGGCGGCAGCCCCAGCATTTT
d_gene: NA; v_gene: TRBV11-3; j_gene: TRBJ2-3; abundance: NA; CDR3aa: CASSQVKALTDTQYF; CDR3nt: TGTGCCAGCAGCCAAGTGAAAGCACTCACAGATACGCAGTATTTT
d_gene: TRBD1; v_gene: TRBV6-8; j_gene: TRBJ1-4; abundance: NA; CDR3aa: CAISPGQGPTNEKLFF; CDR3nt: TGTGCCATCAGCCCGGGACAGGGTCCAACTAATGAAAAACTGTTTTTT
d_gene: NA; v_gene: TRBV11-1; j_gene: TRBJ2-3; abundance: NA; CDR3aa: CASSLRGSTDTQYF; CDR3nt: TGTGCCAGCAGCTTGCGGGGAAGCACAGATACGCAGTATTTT
d_gene: NA; v_gene: TRBV7-6; j_gene: TRBJ2-1; abundance: NA; CDR3aa: CARSWGPGKDNEQFF; CDR3nt: TGTGCCAGAAGCTGGGGCCCGGGGAAGGACAATGAGCAGTTCTTC
d_gene: TRBD2; v_gene: TRBV5-1; j_gene: TRBJ2-1; abundance: NA; CDR3aa: CASSPRASGGVGVANEQFF; CDR3nt: TGCGCCAGCAGCCCCCGGGCTAGCGGGGGAGTCGGGGTGGCCAATGAGCAGTTCTTC
d_gene: TRBD2; v_gene: TRBV5-1; j_gene: TRBJ2-7; abundance: NA; CDR3aa: CASRELAGGSGYEQYF; CDR3nt: TGCGCCAGCAGGGAGTTAGCGGGAGGATCGGGCTACGAGCAGTACTTC
d_gene: NA; v_gene: TRBV28; j_gene: TRBJ1-5; abundance: NA; CDR3aa: CASGEGSQPQHF; CDR3nt: TGTGCCAGCGGGGAGGGGAGTCAGCCCCAGCATTTT
d_gene: NA; v_gene: TRBV28; j_gene: TRBJ2-1; abundance: NA; CDR3aa: CASRDLQGMKGNNEQFF; CDR3nt: TGTGCCAGCAGGGACTTACAGGGTATGAAGGGGAACAATGAGCAGTTCTTC
d_gene: TRBD2; v_gene: TRBV5-1; j_gene: TRBJ2-1; abundance: NA; CDR3aa: CASSLVSTPGGVVYNEQFF; CDR3nt: TGCGCCAGCAGCTTGGTTTCGACACCGGGAGGGGTAGTCTACAATGAGCAGTTCTTC
d_gene: TRBD1; v_gene: TRBV19; j_gene: TRBJ2-7; abundance: NA; CDR3aa: CASSTPGTGGWEQYF; CDR3nt: TGTGCCAGTAGTACCCCCGGGACAGGGGGATGGGAGCAGTACTTC
d_gene: NA; v_gene: TRBV15; j_gene: TRBJ1-1; abundance: NA; CDR3aa: CVTSRDLGGDTEAFF; CDR3nt: TGTGTCACCAGCAGAGATCTAGGGGGAGACACTGAAGCTTTCTTT
d_gene: TRBD1; v_gene: TRBV19; j_gene: TRBJ1-1; abundance: NA; CDR3aa: CASSIRTGAGFEAFF; CDR3nt: TGTGCCAGTAGTATTCGGACAGGCGCGGGTTTTGAAGCTTTCTTT
d_gene: NA; v_gene: TRBV29-1; j_gene: TRBJ1-4; abundance: NA; CDR3aa: CSVAGTTNEKLFF; CDR3nt: TGCAGCGTTGCCGGGACAACTAATGAAAAACTGTTTTTT
d_gene: TRBD2; v_gene: TRBV7-6; j_gene: TRBJ2-3; abundance: NA; CDR3aa: CASSGSGGSTDTQYF; CDR3nt: TGTGCCAGCAGCGGAAGCGGGGGGAGCACAGATACGCAGTATTTT
d_gene: NA; v_gene: TRBV6-8; j_gene: TRBJ1-1; abundance: NA; CDR3aa: CASGSRLNTEAFF; CDR3nt: TGTGCCTCAGGGAGCAGACTGAACACTGAAGCTTTCTTT
d_gene: TRBD1; v_gene: TRBV18; j_gene: TRBJ1-1; abundance: NA; CDR3aa: CASSPIQGARGNTEAFF; CDR3nt: TGTGCCAGCTCACCGATACAGGGGGCGAGGGGGAACACTGAAGCTTTCTTT
d_gene: TRBD2; v_gene: TRBV7-1; j_gene: TRBJ2-3; abundance: NA; CDR3aa: CASSHDPQRGRTDTQYF; CDR3nt: TGTGCCAGCAGCCACGACCCCCAGCGGGGGAGAACAGATACGCAGTATTTT
d_gene: TRBD1; v_gene: TRBV6-8; j_gene: TRBJ1-1; abundance: NA; CDR3aa: CASSPEGAGSEAFF; CDR3nt: TGTGCCAGCAGTCCCGAGGGGGCCGGCTCTGAAGCTTTCTTT
d_gene: NA; v_gene: TRBV6-8; j_gene: TRBJ2-3; abundance: NA; CDR3aa: CASSRRTTHVTDTQYF; CDR3nt: TGTGCCAGCAGTAGACGTACTACCCACGTCACAGATACGCAGTATTTT
d_gene: TRBD2; v_gene: TRBV11-3; j_gene: TRBJ2-7; abundance: NA; CDR3aa: CASSQTSGGSYEQYF; CDR3nt: TGTGCCAGCAGCCAAACTAGCGGGGGTTCCTACGAGCAGTACTTC
d_gene: NA; v_gene: TRBV19; j_gene: TRBJ1-5; abundance: NA; CDR3aa: CASVDRSNQPQHF; CDR3nt: TGTGCCAGTGTGGACAGAAGCAATCAGCCCCAGCATTTT
d_gene: NA; v_gene: TRBV18; j_gene: TRBJ1-5; abundance: NA; CDR3aa: CASSLDQGSNQPQHF; CDR3nt: TGTGCCAGCTCACTTGATCAGGGTTCCAATCAGCCCCAGCATTTT
d_gene: TRBD1; v_gene: TRBV18; j_gene: TRBJ1-2; abundance: NA; CDR3aa: CASSPETGGGYGYTF; CDR3nt: TGTGCCAGCTCACCAGAGACAGGGGGCGGCTATGGCTACACCTTC
d_gene: NA; v_gene: TRBV6-8; j_gene: TRBJ1-2; abundance: NA; CDR3aa: CAISLQGNGYTF; CDR3nt: TGTGCCATCAGTCTTCAGGGTAACGGCTACACCTTC
d_gene: NA; v_gene: TRBV11-3; j_gene: TRBJ1-4; abundance: medium-sized; CDR3aa: CASSLGRTTNEKLFF; CDR3nt: TGTGCCAGCAGCTTAGGCAGGACAACTAATGAAAAACTGTTTTTT
d_gene: TRBD2; v_gene: TRBV11-3; j_gene: TRBJ2-5; abundance: NA; CDR3aa: CASSSGKRGGETQYF; CDR3nt: TGTGCCAGCAGCTCCGGAAAGCGGGGGGGAGAGACCCAGTACTTC
d_gene: NA; v_gene: TRBV19; j_gene: TRBJ1-4; abundance: NA; CDR3aa: CASSPEPRVWDELFF; CDR3nt: TGTGCCAGCTCCCCCGAACCCAGGGTTTGGGATGAACTGTTTTTT
d_gene: NA; v_gene: TRBV5-1; j_gene: TRBJ1-3; abundance: NA; CDR3aa: CASSLGASGNTIYF; CDR3nt: TGCGCCAGCAGCTTGGGGGCATCTGGAAACACCATATATTTT
d_gene: TRBD2; v_gene: TRBV28; j_gene: TRBJ2-7; abundance: NA; CDR3aa: CASITAGGGYEQYF; CDR3nt: TGTGCCAGCATCACAGCGGGAGGTGGCTACGAGCAGTACTTC
d_gene: NA; v_gene: TRBV7-2; j_gene: TRBJ1-1; abundance: NA; CDR3aa: CASSSQGNTEAFF; CDR3nt: TGTGCCAGCAGCTCGCAAGGGAACACTGAAGCTTTCTTT
d_gene: TRBD2; v_gene: TRBV5-1; j_gene: TRBJ2-3; abundance: once; CDR3aa: CASTPRGEGTDTQYF; CDR3nt: TGCGCCAGCACCCCCCGGGGGGAGGGTACAGATACGCAGTATTTT
d_gene: TRBD1; v_gene: TRBV19; j_gene: TRBJ1-5; abundance: NA; CDR3aa: CASIGGTNQPQHF; CDR3nt: TGTGCCAGTATAGGGGGCACCAATCAGCCCCAGCATTTT
d_gene: TRBD2; v_gene: TRBV2; j_gene: TRBJ2-7; abundance: NA; CDR3aa: CASSARLAAYEQYF; CDR3nt: TGTGCCAGCAGTGCGAGACTAGCGGCCTACGAGCAGTACTTC
d_gene: NA; v_gene: TRBV10-2; j_gene: TRBJ2-7; abundance: NA; CDR3aa: CASSEGQSYEQYF; CDR3nt: TGCGCCAGCAGTGAGGGACAGAGCTACGAGCAGTACTTC
d_gene: NA; v_gene: TRBV29-1; j_gene: TRBJ1-5; abundance: NA; CDR3aa: CSVRSRDNQPQHF; CDR3nt: TGCAGCGTTAGGTCCAGGGACAATCAGCCCCAGCATTTT